This T cell receptor beta chain comes out of a study of regulatory T cells in long-lasting Graves disease. Study-wide results and limits: Shared public clonotypes totalled 2,500 to 3,500 in persistent patients, compared with around 880 in new patients.

Indicated time point: persistent/refractory GD, antithyroid drugs over 5 years with positive TRAb. Scientists built the TCR library using RNA that was extracted from PBMCs. This clonotype was observed a handful of times. Its antigen is unknown. Construction of TCR beta libraries relied on iRepertoire HTBI primers and on Arm-PCR targeting CDR3 regions. Using its own MiXCR run on the multiplex PCR reads, TCRdb lists one record per CDR3 protein. Of approximately 440,000 distinct CDR3 sequences in the sample, less than 25% were seen once. V lost 4 bases and J lost 5, with 13 bases in between. The CDR3 sequence is 14 residues long. The germline gives CDR1 KGHDR, CDR2 SFDVKD.

Source: peripheral blood mononuclear cells (PBMCs), taken when the disease was refractory, from a patient treated with antithyroid drugs. This chain uses TRBV24-1 with TRBJ1-1, with D possibly TRBD1 on 5 matching bases. This TCR was sampled from a female donor with Graves disease. CDR3 nucleotides: TGTGCCACCAGTGACTCCCCCGGGGGGACTGAAGCTTTCTTT. Protein: CATSDSPGGTEAFF.